Following are 17 T cell receptor beta chains from one sample sequenced in a study of blood T cell repertoires in COVID-19. Clones were sequenced by immunoSEQ multiplex PCR, and TCRdb holds only the in-frame ones, with some missing. The repertoire holds roughly 150,000 clones, with around 84% as singletons. Sample: peripheral blood. The receptors originated from a woman aged 80 or over with acute or convalescent COVID-19.

The chain combines TRBV27 with TRBJ2-5; 7 nucleotides match TRBD2. CDR3 length equals 15 residues. CDR1 is MNHEY and CDR2 is SMNVEV in the germline V gene (reference sequence). V trimming: 3 bases; J trimming: 4 bases; junction bases outside the gene matches: 8. Written as DNA, the CDR3 is TGTGCCAGCAGTTTCTCCAGCGCGGGGGTAGAGACCCAGTACTTC. This sequence encodes CASSFSSAGVETQYF.

This clone was found once. The chain couples TRBV20-1 to TRBJ2-7; D is unclear. With 5 bases removed from V and 6 bases from J, the gap between germline ends came to 11 bases. Germline V CDR1 and CDR2: DFQATT, SNEGSKA (reference sequence). The CDR3 is 11 residues long. CDR3 nucleotides: TGCAGTGCTGGCAATTATCTCGAGCAGTACTTC. Translating gives CSAGNYLEQYF.

CDR3 in amino acids: CAISPRRASGESYEQYF. The CDR3 DNA follows: TGTGCCATCAGCCCCCGAAGGGCTAGCGGGGAATCCTACGAGCAGTACTTC. This chain connects TRBV10-3 to TRBJ2-7, with 9 positions matching TRBD2. The V gene's germline CDR1 is ENHRY and CDR2 SYGVKD. After removal of 6 bases from V and 1 base from J, the junction contained 13 bases not matched to a gene. The CDR3 spans 17 residues.

This clone was seen at least ten times. This rearrangement joins TRBV2 to TRBJ2-1; 9 nucleotides align to TRBD2. Germline V CDR1 and CDR2: SNHLY, FYNNEI. The CDR3 extends over 13 amino acids. V was pared by 6 bases and J by 7 bases, with 4 bases of the junction left unmatched. CDR3 in DNA: TGTGCCAGCAGCACTAGCGGGCTAAATGAGCAGTTCTTC. Its translation is CASSTSGLNEQFF.

The chain is built from TRBV7-9 and TRBJ1-4; D gene uncertain. The germline gives CDR1 SEHNR, CDR2 FQNEAQ (reference sequence). The CDR3 extends over 15 amino acids. The ends were cut back, 5 bases at V and 8 bases at J, with 18 bases in the middle. The CDR3 DNA follows: TGTGCCAGCAGCCCAGACCGGAGATTGAGGGAAAAACTGTTTTTT. It is translated as CASSPDRRLREKLFF.

The rearrangement uses TRBV19 and TRBJ1-5, with D perhaps TRBD1 (6 bases). The germline V gene encodes CDR1 LNHDA and CDR2 SQIVND (reference sequence). This CDR3 has 15 residues. Trimming removed 4 bases at V and 2 bases at J, with 12 bases between. The CDR3 here is CASSRARQGNQPQHF. The CDR3 DNA reads TGTGCCAGTAGTAGGGCCAGACAGGGCAATCAGCCCCAGCATTTT.

This chain uses TRBV3-1 (or the pseudogene TRBV3-2) with TRBJ2-3, with 8 bases identical to TRBD2. Per the germline V gene, CDR1 is LGHDT and CDR2 is YNNKEL (reference sequence). V shed 1 base, J shed 5 bases, and the junction held 14 bases outside the gene matches. The CDR3 totals 18 residues. The CDR3, as DNA: TGTGCCAGCAGCCAAGGTTGGGTGCGGGGGGCCCAGGGAGATACGCAGTATTTT. Its translation is CASSQGWVRGAQGDTQYF.

The CDR3 loop is CASSLALGEHEKLFF. The CDR3 nucleotides are TGCGCCAGCAGCTTGGCCTTAGGGGAACATGAAAAACTGTTTTTT. This chain joins TRBV5-1 and TRBJ1-4, with D possibly TRBD1 on 5 matching bases. The V end was cut by 0 bases, the J end by 6 bases, with 12 bases between. The germline V gene has CDR1 SGHRS and CDR2 YFSETQ. This CDR3 contains 15 residues.

The chain recombines TRBV6-5 with TRBJ1-1, with D possibly being TRBD1 (5 bases). This CDR3 contains 15 residues. The germline CDR1 and CDR2 sequences are MNHEY and SVGAGI. The ends were cut back, 4 bases at V and 1 base at J, with 13 bases in the middle. The CDR3 protein is CASSFFLGGNTEAFF. CDR3 DNA: TGTGCCAGCAGTTTCTTCCTGGGGGGGAACACTGAAGCTTTCTTT.

This chain uses TRBV2 with TRBJ1-5, with 9 bases that match TRBD1. This CDR3 region has 13 residues. Germline-derived CDR1 and CDR2 are SNHLY and FYNNEI. J was trimmed by 5 bases and V by 5 bases; bases with no gene match: 1. Written as DNA, the CDR3 is TGTGCCAGCAGTCGGGACAGGGATCAGCCCCAGCATTTT. This gives the protein CASSRDRDQPQHF.

Remarks on this clone: This sample includes further DNA sequences coding for the same CDR3. J is TRBJ2-7 and V is TRBV28; D gene uncertain. V lost 5 bases and J 6 bases, leaving 11 bases between the germline ends. The CDR3 is 12 residues long. The V gene's germline CDR1 is MDHEN and CDR2 SYDVKM. As DNA, the CDR3 is TGTGCCAGCAGTCTACTTGGCGGCGAGCAGTACTTC. This translates into CASSLLGGEQYF.

The gene calls are TRBV5-8 and TRBJ1-2; TRBD1 might be the D (5 bases). Germline CDR1 reads SGHTS; CDR2 reads YDEGEE. CDR3 size: 15 residues. V was trimmed by 0 bases and J by 2 bases, leaving 11 bases between them. This CDR3 reads CASSLVGLTNYGYTF. CDR3 in DNA: TGTGCCAGCAGCTTGGTGGGACTTACCAACTATGGCTACACCTTC.

This chain joins TRBV19 and TRBJ1-2; 8 bases are shared with TRBD1. Germline-derived CDR1 and CDR2 are LNHDA and SQIVND (reference sequence). This CDR3 has 12 amino acids. The trim removed 8 bases at V and 2 bases at J, leaving 1 base unmatched. The CDR3 DNA reads TGTGCCAGTCGACAGGGGAACTATGGCTACACCTTC. Translation gives CASRQGNYGYTF.

The V call is TRBV18, the J call TRBJ2-5; 7 bases are a match to TRBD1. The ends lost 4 bases at V and 5 bases at J; junction bases unmatched: 7. From germline, CDR1 is KGHSH and CDR2 LQKENI. The CDR3 covers 14 residues. The CDR3 DNA is TGTGCCAGCTCACAAGACAGGGCGTGGGAGACCCAGTACTTC. It codes for CASSQDRAWETQYF.

The chain uses TRBV4-2 and TRBJ1-2, with D possibly being TRBD1 (5 bases). Germline V gene data show CDR1 as LGHNA and CDR2 as YNFKEQ. The CDR3 loop spans 14 amino acids. Trimming removed 1 base from V and 7 bases from J, with 13 bases in between. The CDR3 sequence is CASSQGAGRAGYTF. The DNA of the CDR3 is TGTGCCAGCAGCCAAGGTGCAGGGAGGGCTGGCTACACCTTC.

The chain employs TRBV9 and TRBJ1-3; D may be TRBD1 (6 bases). Germline V CDR1 and CDR2: SGDLS, YYNGEE. V was pared by 0 bases and J by 4 bases, with 11 bases between. This CDR3 region has 15 residues. CDR3 nucleotides: TGTGCCAGCAGCGTAGAGAACAGGGCCGGAAACACCATATATTTT. This sequence encodes CASSVENRAGNTIYF. Full variable domain (missing parts from reference TRBV9 and TRBJ1-3): DSGVTQTPKHLITATGQRVTLRCSPRSGDLSVYWYQQSLDQGLQFLIQYYNGEERAKGNILERFSAQQFPDLHSELNLSSLELGDSALYFCASSVENRAGNTIYFGEGSWLTVV.

This sequence joins TRBV19 and TRBJ1-5; D is uncertain. CDR1 is LNHDA and CDR2 is SQIVND in the germline V gene (reference sequence). V shed 2 bases and J shed 6 bases, with 11 bases lying between them. This CDR3 is built from 14 residues. CDR3 nucleotides: TGTGCCAGTAGTATAAGAGGGTATCGTCAGCCCCAGCATTTT. As protein: CASSIRGYRQPQHF.